The T cell receptor beta chain described here comes from a study of shared clonotypes between healthy human individuals. Overall study findings and caveats: Represented diversity, genetic and exposure-history alike, was limited by few donors.

The CDR3 runs to 12 residues. Trimming cost V 1 base and J 6 bases, with 6 bases left between them. The germline CDR1 and CDR2 sequences are SGHRS and YFSETQ. Regarding this clone: The antigen is undetermined. The same CDR3 arises from other DNA sequences in this sample as well.

Assay used: immunoSEQ multiplex PCR; TCRdb lists only in-frame clones, some missing. The table includes some 2.4 million clones, roughly 93% detected once. This receptor was taken from a man between 18 and 35 years old in good health. Some clones in this sample may be carry-over from other donors' samples. V and J are TRBV5-1 and TRBJ2-3; D uncertain. Sequencing was carried out using naive CD4+ T cells from PBMCs. The sample's subset: CD45RA+ positively selected. This chain's CDR3 is CASSLFSDTQYF. The CDR3 DNA follows: TGCGCCAGCAGCTTGTTTAGTGATACGCAGTATTTT.